The entry below describes one TCR beta chain. Trimming took 6 bases from V and 0 from J, leaving 19 bases between them. Germline CDR1 SGHKS, CDR2 YYEKEE (reference sequence). The CDR3 has 16 residues. Grouping used clinical history reported by participants in a survey and questionnaire. These data come from a study of blood T cell repertoires in COVID-19. Study in general: Samples came from the United States, Italy and Spain, spanning acute and convalescent COVID-19. Nucleic acid was either cDNA or gDNA, and it came from T cells, B-cell-depleted T cells, or PBMCs.

Some clones are missing from TCRdb's copy, which holds only in-frame ones; the method was immunoSEQ multiplex PCR. This sample has a few hundred thousand clones; roughly 86% occur once, and the top ten carry around 1.9%. V and J are TRBV5-5 and TRBJ2-7, with D unclear. This TCR derives from a man aged 35 to 55 in a cohort exposed to, infected with or recovered from COVID-19 (not recorded which). Sequenced input: PBMCs or T cells enriched from blood (not recorded which). The CDR3 DNA follows: TGTGCCAGCAACCCCCGTGGAGCTGATGGCTCCTACGAGCAGTACTTC. Translated: CASNPRGADGSYEQYF.